The clone carrying this T cell receptor (beta chain) appeared once. Its target is not known. Regarding time point: week 5, during vaccination. One vaccine dose held 300 ug of mutant IDH1 20-mer peptide and came with topical imiquimod. The data belong to a study of a mutant IDH1 vaccine in newly diagnosed glioma. Study as a whole: The first vaccination came 4-6 weeks after radiotherapy alone, or with temozolomide cycles. Every participant had undergone radiotherapy, temozolomide, or both before, and most underwent both.

Germline V gene sequence: CDR1 SQVTM, CDR2 ANQGSEA. The CDR3 is 14 amino acids. Deletions cut 4 bases from V and 1 base from J, with 10 bases between. Assay used: immunoSEQ multiplex PCR; TCRdb lists only in-frame clones, some missing. The top ten hold 9% to 14% of the sample, which has some 35,000 clones, roughly 79% seen once. The source is a man between 45 and 60 years old with glioma. The chain employs TRBV29-1 and TRBJ2-2, with unresolved D. The sequencing used PBMCs, collected from a glioma patient whose treatment included an IDH1 peptide vaccine. CDR3 coding DNA: TGCAGCGTTGTTGGCGAAGGGAACACCGGGGAGCTGTTTTTT. Its translation: CSVVGEGNTGELFF.